Listed here are 27 T cell receptor beta chains from one sample, sequenced in a study of identical twins. TCRdb passed the 5' RACE reads through MiXCR, listing each CDR3 protein once. The repertoire includes 410,000 or so distinct CDR3 sequences, under 20% of them detected once, and roughly an eighth sits in the top ten. Input material: naive T cells sorted from blood. These receptors were collected from a man aged 45-60 years in good health.

This chain joins TRBV11-2 and TRBJ2-1, with TRBD2 matching over 14 bases. Germline V gene lookup returns CDR1 SGHAT and CDR2 FQNNGV. V shed 2 bases, J shed 9 bases, and the junction held 21 bases outside the gene matches. The CDR3 length is 21 residues. CDR3 nucleotide sequence: TGTGCCAGCAGCTTATCCGTCGGTCTACCCCCGGGACTAGCGGGAGCAGGTGAGCAGTTCTTC. Protein: CASSLSVGLPPGLAGAGEQFF.

This clonotype showed up just a few times. The rearrangement uses TRBV12-3 or TRBV12-4 and TRBJ2-2; D gene unclear. V was cut by 7 bases and J by 0 bases, with 6 bases left in between. CDR3 length equals 13 residues. CDR3 nucleotides: TGTGCCAGCACCAGGACGAACACCGGGGAGCTGTTTTTT. Protein product: CASTRTNTGELFF.

The chain recombines TRBV20-1 with TRBJ1-5; no reliable D call. CDR3 size: 13 residues. The germline CDR1 and CDR2 sequences are DFQATT and SNEGSKA (reference sequence). V was pared by 4 bases and J by 4 bases, with 11 bases between. The CDR3 sequence: CSAISVRNQPQHF. The CDR3 coding sequence is TGCAGTGCTATCTCCGTCCGGAATCAGCCCCAGCATTTT.

This chain connects TRBV15 to TRBJ1-5; D is unclear. The CDR3 length is 12 residues. Trimming pared 3 bases from V and 4 bases from J, leaving 4 bases between. Germline V gene lookup returns CDR1 LNHNV and CDR2 YYDKDF (reference sequence). CDR3 loop: CATSSVNQPQHF. The CDR3 DNA reads TGTGCCACCAGCAGCGTTAATCAGCCCCAGCATTTT. The full variable domain, with the rest looked up from reference TRBV15 and TRBJ1-5, is DAMVIQNPRYQVTQFGKPVTLSCSQTLNHNVMYWYQQKSSQAPKLLFHYYDKDFNNEADTPDNFQSRRPNTSFCFLDIRSPGLGDTAMYLCATSSVNQPQHFGDGTRLSIL.

Turning to this clonotype: Possible read error: a much larger clone is one base away. This chain links TRBV6-1 with TRBJ2-3, with TRBD2 matching over 9 bases. CDR1 and CDR2 (germline): MNHNS, SASEGT. V trimming: 2 bases; J trimming: 2 bases; junction bases outside the gene matches: 5. This CDR3 has 16 amino acids. Here the CDR3 DNA reads TGTGCCAGCAGTGAATGGCTAGCGGGGAACACAGATACGCAGTATTTT. Its protein is CASSEWLAGNTDTQYF.

This clonotype was seen a handful of times. The chain couples TRBV7-9 to TRBJ1-6; D is uncertain. Trimming took 10 bases from V and 8 from J, leaving 18 bases between them. The CDR3 is 14 residues long. Germline CDR1 is SEHNR and CDR2 is FQNEAQ (reference sequence). CDR3 protein: CAISTGRTDSPLHF. Here the CDR3 DNA reads TGTGCCATCAGTACGGGGAGAACCGATTCACCCCTCCACTTT.

The gene calls are TRBV29-1 and TRBJ2-7; D unresolved. Trimming removed 2 bases from V and 3 bases from J, with 5 bases in between. CDR3 length: 11 residues. CDR1 SQVTM and CDR2 ANQGSEA come from the germline V gene. The CDR3 is CSVETDYEQYF. The CDR3 region has the DNA TGCAGCGTTGAAACAGACTACGAGCAGTACTTC.

The rearrangement links TRBV15 to TRBJ2-7, with D possibly being TRBD1 (7 bases). CDR3 length: 16 residues. CDR1 is LNHNV and CDR2 is YYDKDF in the germline V gene (reference sequence). Trimming removed 1 base at V and 5 bases at J, with 18 bases between. CDR3 nucleotides: TGTGCCACCAGCAGAGGAAGGCGGAGGGGGCACGACGAGCAGTACTTC. Protein sequence: CATSRGRRRGHDEQYF.

The gene calls are TRBV7-8 and TRBJ2-3; possibly TRBD1 for D (6 bases). V was shortened by 8 bases and J by 0 bases, with 9 bases between the two germline ends. The CDR3 totals 13 residues. CDR1 is SGHVS, CDR2 FQNEAQ, per germline. The CDR3 loop reads CASCRGSTDTQYF. Here the CDR3 DNA reads TGTGCCAGCTGCAGGGGTAGCACAGATACGCAGTATTTT.

The chain couples TRBV6-1 to TRBJ2-3, with 9 bases that match TRBD2. With V trimmed by 6 bases and J by 3 bases, 7 bases remained unmatched. Germline V lookup: CDR1 MNHNS, CDR2 SASEGT. This CDR3 has 15 amino acids. For the CDR3, the DNA is TGTGCCAGCAGCCAAATAGCGGGAGCAACAGATACGCAGTATTTT. Protein sequence: CASSQIAGATDTQYF.

This clonotype was seen more than once but under ten times. V and J are TRBV7-2 and TRBJ2-7; TRBD1 agrees at 9 bases. V shed 1 base, J shed 6 bases, and the junction held 10 bases outside the gene matches. Looked up from germline, CDR1 is SGHTA and CDR2 is FQGNSA. The CDR3 loop spans 16 amino acids. The CDR3 sequence: CASSLVRGQGSSEQYF. The DNA of the CDR3 is TGTGCCAGCAGCTTAGTTAGGGGACAGGGTAGTTCCGAGCAGTACTTC.

This clonotype was counted many times. CDR3 protein: CASRGTSGNEQFF. For the CDR3, the DNA is TGCGCCAGCAGAGGAACTAGCGGAAATGAGCAGTTCTTC. This chain joins TRBV5-1 and TRBJ2-1; 8 nucleotides line up with TRBD2. The J segment lost 7 bases and the V segment lost 5 bases, leaving 5 bases of the junction unmatched. The CDR3 has 13 residues. Germline V gene sequence: CDR1 SGHRS, CDR2 YFSETQ.

The CDR3 nucleotides read TGCAGTGCTAGAAAGGGGACGGCAGATACGCAGTATTTT. Amino acids: CSARKGTADTQYF. The chain couples TRBV20-1 to TRBJ2-3, with D perhaps TRBD1 or TRBD2 (5 bases each). Germline lookup yields CDR1 DFQATT and CDR2 SNEGSKA (reference sequence). V was clipped by 2 bases and J by 4 bases, with 10 bases between them. The CDR3 loop spans 13 amino acids.

This clonotype occurred many times. V and J are TRBV13 and TRBJ2-5, with 11 bases matching TRBD2. The CDR3 extends over 15 amino acids. In germline, CDR1 is PRHDT, CDR2 FYEKMQ (reference sequence). Trimming cost V 1 base and J 5 bases; bases outside gene matches: 3. In DNA, the CDR3 is TGTGCCAGCAGCTTAGATCCTAGCGGGAGGGAGACCCAGTACTTC. Translating gives CASSLDPSGRETQYF. The whole variable domain, filled in from reference TRBV13 and TRBJ2-5, reads AAGVIQSPRHLIKEKRETATLKCYPIPRHDTVYWYQQGPGQDPQFLISFYEKMQSDKGSIPDRFSAQQFSDYHSELNMSSLELGDSALYFCASSLDPSGRETQYFGPGTRLLVL.

This sequence joins TRBV28 and TRBJ2-1, with TRBD2 identical over 7 bases. V was pared by 1 base and J by 9 bases, with 9 bases of the junction left unmatched. Germline-derived CDR1 and CDR2 are MDHEN and SYDVKM. The CDR3 totals 15 residues. The CDR3 region is CASSLSPGVAGEQFF. In DNA, the CDR3 is TGTGCCAGCAGTTTATCTCCTGGGGTAGCGGGTGAGCAGTTCTTC.

This clonotype was seen only a few times. The CDR3 sequence: CASSFEPGVGYTF. CDR3 nucleotide sequence: TGTGCCAGCAGCTTCGAACCAGGGGTGGGCTACACCTTC. This chain joins TRBV7-9 and TRBJ1-2, with a tentative D call TRBD1 (6 bases). Looked up from germline, CDR1 is SEHNR and CDR2 is FQNEAQ (reference sequence). V lost 3 bases and J lost 8, with 13 bases in between. The CDR3 extends over 13 amino acids.

This clonotype was found a few times. The chain links TRBV5-1 to TRBJ1-3; D is unresolved. The CDR3 totals 14 residues. Deletions cut 0 bases from V and 1 base from J, with 5 bases between. Per the germline V gene, CDR1 is SGHRS and CDR2 is YFSETQ. Written as DNA, the CDR3 is TGCGCCAGCAGCTTGGGGACTTCTGGAAACACCATATATTTT. Translation: CASSLGTSGNTIYF.

The chain combines TRBV2 with TRBJ2-1; 8 bases line up with TRBD2. The V segment lost 4 bases and the J segment 10 bases; nucleotides outside the gene matches: 9. Germline loops: CDR1 SNHLY, CDR2 FYNNEI. The CDR3 loop spans 14 amino acids. The chain's CDR3 is CASSAGTIAGEQFF. The CDR3 nucleotides read TGTGCCAGCAGTGCCGGAACGATAGCGGGAGAGCAGTTCTTC.

This clonotype was found many times. CDR3 in amino acids: CASSSLTIADEQFF. Here the CDR3 DNA reads TGCGCCAGCAGCTCACTGACCATAGCGGATGAGCAGTTCTTC. This chain connects TRBV5-1 to TRBJ2-1, with D possibly matching TRBD2 (6 bases). Germline CDR1 reads SGHRS; CDR2 reads YFSETQ. Trimming removed 3 bases at V and 8 bases at J, with 15 bases between. The CDR3 spans 14 residues.

This sequence joins TRBV5-1 and TRBJ2-7; a possible D gene is TRBD1 (5 bases). Germline V gene sequence: CDR1 SGHRS, CDR2 YFSETQ. The CDR3 runs to 13 residues. V lost 4 bases and J 3 bases, leaving 11 bases between the germline ends. The CDR3 DNA follows: TGCGCCAGCAGCCCCCAGGGTGTCTACGAGCAGTACTTC. This gives the protein CASSPQGVYEQYF.

This rearrangement joins TRBV2 to TRBJ1-1, with no clear D. This CDR3 contains 14 residues. The germline V gene encodes CDR1 SNHLY and CDR2 FYNNEI. V shed 8 bases and J shed 1 base, with 14 bases lying between them. In nucleotides, the CDR3 is TGTGCCAGCTCTACGCAATGGGGGAACACTGAAGCTTTCTTT. It codes for CASSTQWGNTEAFF.

The table lists this clonotype with a few counts. The V gene is TRBV28, the J gene TRBJ2-2; the match to TRBD2 covers 16 bases. Trimming removed 4 bases from V and 6 bases from J; junction bases left unmatched: 8. The CDR3 contains 18 residues. Germline values: CDR1 MDHEN, CDR2 SYDVKM. The CDR3 loop reads CASSSMGLAGGLAGELFF. In DNA form, the CDR3 reads TGTGCCAGCAGTTCGATGGGACTAGCGGGAGGGTTAGCCGGGGAGCTGTTTTTT.

The J gene is TRBJ2-2, the V gene TRBV20-1, with D unclear. The germline gives CDR1 DFQATT, CDR2 SNEGSKA (reference sequence). Trimming shortened V by 4 bases and J by 4 bases, and 7 bases separated the two germline ends. The CDR3 is made up of 12 amino acids. This CDR3 is CSANMGTGELFF. CDR3 coding DNA: TGCAGTGCTAATATGGGCACCGGGGAGCTGTTTTTT.

V gene TRBV7-9 combines with J gene TRBJ2-1; 9 bases agree with TRBD2. Germline CDR1 and CDR2: SEHNR and FQNEAQ (reference sequence). V gave up 7 bases and J gave up 4 bases; unmatched junction bases: 5. The CDR3 totals 14 residues. Written as DNA, the CDR3 is TGTGCCAGCAACGGGCTAGCGGGATACAATGAGCAGTTCTTC. Protein: CASNGLAGYNEQFF.

This clonotype was counted a few times. The genes are TRBV7-2 and TRBJ2-1; possibly TRBD1 for D (5 bases). The CDR3 contains 17 residues. CDR1 and CDR2 from the germline V gene are SGHTA and FQGNSA. V gave up 0 bases and J gave up 7 bases, with 19 bases separating them. Here the CDR3 DNA reads TGTGCCAGCAGCTTAGCTCGGTCAGGGCGCCTGGGTAATGAGCAGTTCTTC. Protein product: CASSLARSGRLGNEQFF.

This clonotype was detected ten times or more. The chain has TRBV3-1 and TRBJ2-3; tentative D call: TRBD2 (6 bases). V was clipped by 4 bases and J by 9 bases, with 14 bases between them. The CDR3 spans 13 residues. Per the germline V gene, CDR1 is LGHDT and CDR2 is YNNKEL (reference sequence). The chain's CDR3 is CASSPGGSGTQYF. The CDR3 nucleotides read TGTGCCAGCAGCCCCGGAGGGAGCGGGACGCAGTATTTT.

Only a few counts were recorded for this clonotype. The chain carries TRBV9 and TRBJ2-7, with 8 bases that match TRBD1. CDR1 is SGDLS, CDR2 YYNGEE, per germline. The V gene end was trimmed by 3 bases and the J gene end by 6 bases; junction bases not matched to a gene: 5. There are 13 residues in the CDR3. The CDR3 DNA reads as TGTGCCAGCAGCGCCGGACAGGGTGCCGAGCAGTACTTC. It encodes CASSAGQGAEQYF.